Listed here are 3 T cell receptor beta chains from one sample, sequenced in a study of blood T cell repertoires in COVID-19. The method was immunoSEQ multiplex PCR; TCRdb's version includes in-frame clones alone and lacks a portion of them. The sample has 300,000 to 350,000 clones, about 87% seen once; the top ten hold around 8.9%. The sample consisted of PBMCs or T cells enriched from blood (not recorded which). The source is a woman aged 18-29 years who had recovered from COVID-19.

J is TRBJ2-2 and V is TRBV7-2; 7 positions match TRBD2. Per the germline V gene, CDR1 is SGHTA and CDR2 is FQGNSA. The CDR3 has 15 residues. J gave up 5 bases and V 5 bases, and 8 bases lay outside the gene matches. The CDR3 DNA follows: TGTGCCAGCAGCCCTACGACTAGCAGGACCGGGGAGCTGTTTTTT. Encoded protein: CASSPTTSRTGELFF.

The chain recombines TRBV28 with TRBJ2-1, with unresolved D. CDR1 and CDR2 from the germline V gene are MDHEN and SYDVKM. Trimming took off 2 bases at V and 5 bases at J, with 10 bases between the two ends. This CDR3 comprises 14 residues. CDR3 amino acids: CASSLRRVDNEQFF. The CDR3 nucleotides read TGTGCCAGCAGTTTACGACGGGTGGACAATGAGCAGTTCTTC.

V is TRBV7-9 and J is TRBJ2-1; TRBD1 matches 10 bases. After removal of 6 bases from V and 2 bases from J, the junction contained 16 bases not matched to a gene. This CDR3 region has 19 residues. Germline loops: CDR1 SEHNR, CDR2 FQNEAQ (reference sequence). CDR3 region: CASRKPGQGTSLPYNEQFF. The CDR3 nucleotides read TGTGCCAGCAGAAAACCGGGACAGGGGACAAGTTTGCCCTACAATGAGCAGTTCTTC.